The present TCR beta chain was sequenced within a study of CD8 T cells in ankylosing spondylitis. Quantitative molecular-barcoded 5'-RACE generated the TCR beta libraries. TCRdb redid the calling of the 5' RACE reads with MiXCR, one entry per CDR3 protein. The table has about 92,000 distinct CDR3 sequences, approximately 9% seen once. The CDR3 contains 14 residues. Germline loops: CDR1 LGHDT, CDR2 YNNKEL (reference sequence). V shed 4 bases and J shed 4 bases, with 13 bases lying between them. The table lists this clonotype with many counts. Its antigen is as yet unknown. The study's findings and limits: With a CD8+ phenotype, disease-linked clones were relatively rare in peripheral blood. It appeared that ankylosing spondylitis blood was characterized by a TCR beta motif of eight highly homologous variants. The authors reported significant enrichment of disease-linked clones in matched ankylosing spondylitis synovial fluid.

The sequence was collected from a male donor with ankylosing spondylitis or in good health (not recorded which). Material for sequencing was blood, either unsorted or a sorted T cell fraction (not recorded which). V usage is TRBV3-1 and J usage is TRBJ1-1, with D unresolved. The CDR3 bases are TGTGCCAGCAGCCTTGACCTAACGGCCACTGAAGCTTTCTTT. It is translated as CASSLDLTATEAFF.